This T cell receptor (beta chain) was documented in a study of blood T cells in healthy people across ages. Notes on this clonotype: Its antigen is not identified.

The CDR3 runs 16 residues. Germline lookup yields CDR1 MNHEY and CDR2 SVGEGT. V dropped 2 bases and J dropped 1; count of bases not matched to a gene: 7. Overall study findings and caveats: Diversity of TCR beta per million T cells declined in a roughly linear way with age.

Alongside a J-beta primer mix, a sample-barcoded 5' primer served in a second PCR lasting about 7 to 12 cycles. TCRdb analysed the 5' RACE reads with MiXCR anew, one entry per CDR3 protein. The table lists about a million distinct CDR3 sequences, roughly half of them singletons. What was sequenced was blood. The chain uses TRBV6-2 or TRBV6-3 and TRBJ2-5, with 7 nucleotides matching TRBD2. This receptor was obtained from an older woman in good health. The CDR3 sequence is CASSYLSLARQETQYF. DNA of the CDR3: TGTGCCAGCAGTTACCTATCACTAGCGCGCCAAGAGACCCAGTACTTC.